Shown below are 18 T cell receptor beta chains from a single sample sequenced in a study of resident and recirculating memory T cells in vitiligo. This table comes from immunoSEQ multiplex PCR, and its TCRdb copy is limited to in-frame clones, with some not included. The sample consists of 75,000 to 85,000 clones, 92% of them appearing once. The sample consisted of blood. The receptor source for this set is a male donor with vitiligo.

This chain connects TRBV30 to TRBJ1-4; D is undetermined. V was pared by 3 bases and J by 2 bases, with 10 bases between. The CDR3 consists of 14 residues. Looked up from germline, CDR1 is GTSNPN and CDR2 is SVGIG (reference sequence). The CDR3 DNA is TGTGCCTGGAGCCCTGAGGAGACTAATGAAAAACTGTTTTTT. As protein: CAWSPEETNEKLFF.

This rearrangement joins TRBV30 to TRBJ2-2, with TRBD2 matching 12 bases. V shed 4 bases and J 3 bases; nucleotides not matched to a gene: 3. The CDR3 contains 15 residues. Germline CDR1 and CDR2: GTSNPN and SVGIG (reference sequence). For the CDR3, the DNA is TGTGCCTGGACGACTAGCGGGGGACACACCGGGGAGCTGTTTTTT. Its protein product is CAWTTSGGHTGELFF.

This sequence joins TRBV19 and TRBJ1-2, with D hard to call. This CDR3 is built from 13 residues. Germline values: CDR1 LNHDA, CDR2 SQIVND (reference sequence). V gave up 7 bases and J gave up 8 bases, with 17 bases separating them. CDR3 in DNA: TGTGCCAGTATGAGGGCGCTCCCCGGGGGCTACACCTTC. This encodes CASMRALPGGYTF.

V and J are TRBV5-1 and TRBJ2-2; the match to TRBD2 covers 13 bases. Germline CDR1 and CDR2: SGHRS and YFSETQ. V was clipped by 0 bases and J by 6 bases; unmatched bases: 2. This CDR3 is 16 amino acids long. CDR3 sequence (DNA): TGCGCCAGCAGCTTGGGACTAGCGGGAGGCGCCGGGGAGCTGTTTTTT. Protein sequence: CASSLGLAGGAGELFF.

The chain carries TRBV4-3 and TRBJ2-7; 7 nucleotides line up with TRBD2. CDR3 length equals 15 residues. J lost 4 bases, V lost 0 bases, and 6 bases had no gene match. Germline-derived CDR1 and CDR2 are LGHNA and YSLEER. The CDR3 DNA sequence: TGCGCCAGCAGCCAAGATGGGGGGAGGGGATACGAGCAGTACTTC. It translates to CASSQDGGRGYEQYF.

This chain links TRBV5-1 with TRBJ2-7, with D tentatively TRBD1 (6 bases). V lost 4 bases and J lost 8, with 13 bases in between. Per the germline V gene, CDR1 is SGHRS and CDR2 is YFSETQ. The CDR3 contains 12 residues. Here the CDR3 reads CASSLDSVQQYF. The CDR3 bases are TGCGCCAGCAGCCTGGACAGTGTCCAGCAGTACTTC.

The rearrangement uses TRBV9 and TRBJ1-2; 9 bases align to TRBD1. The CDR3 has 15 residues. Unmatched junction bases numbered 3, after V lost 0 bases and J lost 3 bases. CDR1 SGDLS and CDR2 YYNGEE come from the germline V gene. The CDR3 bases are TGTGCCAGCAGCGTAGGTGACAGGGGGGACTATGGCTACACCTTC. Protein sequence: CASSVGDRGDYGYTF.

CDR3 residues: CASSPSQNTEAFF. The CDR3 bases are TGCGCCAGCAGCCCGTCACAGAACACTGAAGCTTTCTTT. This chain links TRBV10-2 with TRBJ1-1; no firm D call. V dropped 6 bases and J dropped 1 base, with 9 bases sitting between them. CDR1 is WSHSY and CDR2 is SAAADI in the germline V gene. This CDR3 is 13 amino acids long.

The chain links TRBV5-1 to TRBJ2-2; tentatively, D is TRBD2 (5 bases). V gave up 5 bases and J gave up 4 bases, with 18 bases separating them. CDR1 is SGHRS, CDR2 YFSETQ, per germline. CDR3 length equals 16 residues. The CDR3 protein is CASSPSPVAGTGELFF. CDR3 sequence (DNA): TGCGCCAGCAGTCCAAGCCCCGTTGCGGGCACCGGGGAGCTGTTTTTT.

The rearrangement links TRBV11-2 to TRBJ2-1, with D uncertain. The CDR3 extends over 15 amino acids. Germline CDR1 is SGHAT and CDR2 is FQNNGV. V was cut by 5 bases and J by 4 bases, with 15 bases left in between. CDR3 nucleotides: TGTGCCAGCAGCCGAGGAGACCCCCAGTACAATGAGCAGTTCTTC. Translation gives CASSRGDPQYNEQFF. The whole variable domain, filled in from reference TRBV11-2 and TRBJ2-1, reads EAGVAQSPRYKIIEKRQSVAFWCNPISGHATLYWYQQILGQGPKLLIQFQNNGVVDDSQLPKDRFSAERLKGVDSTLKIQPAKLEDSAVYLCASSRGDPQYNEQFFGPGTRLTVL.

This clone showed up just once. The CDR3 nucleotides are TGTGCCAGCAGCCCGTGGACAGGGCTAGGCAATGAGCAGTTCTTC. Translated, it gives CASSPWTGLGNEQFF. V gene TRBV11-2 combines with J gene TRBJ2-1, with TRBD1 matching over 8 bases. The CDR3 spans 15 residues. V lost 5 bases, J lost 6 bases, and 9 bases stayed unmatched. Germline values: CDR1 SGHAT, CDR2 FQNNGV.

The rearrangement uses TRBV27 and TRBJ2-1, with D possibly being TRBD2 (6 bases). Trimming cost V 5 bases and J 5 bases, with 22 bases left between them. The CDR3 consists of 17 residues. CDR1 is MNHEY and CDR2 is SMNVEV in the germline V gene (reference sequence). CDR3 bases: TGTGCCAGCAGTCCGGATGGGGCGGGAAACTGGAACAATGAGCAGTTCTTC. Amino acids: CASSPDGAGNWNNEQFF.

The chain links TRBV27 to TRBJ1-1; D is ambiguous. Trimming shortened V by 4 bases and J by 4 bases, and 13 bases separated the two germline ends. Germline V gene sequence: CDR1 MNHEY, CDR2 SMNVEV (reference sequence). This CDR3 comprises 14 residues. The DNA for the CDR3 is TGTGCCAGCAGTTCTTGGACTGCTGTCACTGAAGCTTTCTTT. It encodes CASSSWTAVTEAFF.

CDR3 nucleotides: TGTGCCAGCAGTGAGTTTCACCAGGGGGCAACCGGGGAGCTGTTTTTT. Translation: CASSEFHQGATGELFF. The chain is built from TRBV6-4 and TRBJ2-2; 8 nucleotides align to TRBD1. J gave up 5 bases and V 3 bases, and 8 bases lay outside the gene matches. The length of the CDR3 is 16 residues. Looked up from germline, CDR1 is MRHNA and CDR2 is SNTAGT.

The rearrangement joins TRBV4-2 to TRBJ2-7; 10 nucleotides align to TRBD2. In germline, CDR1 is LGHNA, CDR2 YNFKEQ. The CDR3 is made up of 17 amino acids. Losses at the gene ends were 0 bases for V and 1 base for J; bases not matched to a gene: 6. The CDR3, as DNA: TGTGCCAGCAGCCAAGATAGGGGACTAGCGTCTTCCTACGAGCAGTACTTC. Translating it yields CASSQDRGLASSYEQYF.

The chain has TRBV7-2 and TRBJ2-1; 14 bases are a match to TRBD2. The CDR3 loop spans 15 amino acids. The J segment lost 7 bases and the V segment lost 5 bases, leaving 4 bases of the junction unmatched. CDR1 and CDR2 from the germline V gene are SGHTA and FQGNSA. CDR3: CASSLTSGRVNEQFF. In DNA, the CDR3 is TGTGCCAGCAGCCTGACTAGCGGGAGGGTGAATGAGCAGTTCTTC.

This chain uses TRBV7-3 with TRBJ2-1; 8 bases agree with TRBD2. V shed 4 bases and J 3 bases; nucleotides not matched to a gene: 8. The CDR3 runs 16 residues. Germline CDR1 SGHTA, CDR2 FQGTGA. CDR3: CASSSSSGLVYNEQFF. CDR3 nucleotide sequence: TGTGCCAGCAGCTCCAGTTCGGGACTAGTCTACAATGAGCAGTTCTTC.

CDR3 DNA sequence: TGCGCCAGCAGTCCCGCGGGAGTGTATCGGAATGAGCAGTTCTTC. Protein product: CASSPAGVYRNEQFF. The rearrangement links TRBV10-2 to TRBJ2-1, with 7 bases matching TRBD2. CDR3 size: 15 residues. CDR1 is WSHSY, CDR2 SAAADI, per germline. Trimming at V came to 5 bases and at J to 7 bases, leaving 11 bases not matched to a gene.